The entry below gives a single TCR beta chain sequence along with its context. This entry belongs to a study of blood T cell repertoires in COVID-19. Study context: The United States, Italy and Spain provided the acute and convalescent COVID-19 samples.

As processed by the authors: Estimation of nucleated cell counts was performed using reference gene primer amplification. Data came from immunoSEQ multiplex PCR; TCRdb stores just in-frame clones and leaves some out. The DNA was the basis for D and trimming; V, J and clone size are from that table. The sample lists more than 100,000 clones; around 87% were seen once. The germline gives CDR1 SGHRS, CDR2 YFSETQ. This CDR3 region has 12 residues. The V and J ends lost 4 bases and 8 bases, in that order; junction bases with no gene match: 2. The chain carries TRBV5-1 and TRBJ1-3, with TRBD1 identical over 8 bases. The sample consisted of peripheral blood. The origin of this receptor is an older woman with acute or convalescent COVID-19. For the CDR3, the DNA is TGCGCCAGCAGCCTACAGGGGGACACCATATATTTT. This translates into CASSLQGDTIYF.